What follows are 24 T cell receptor beta chains derived from one specimen sequenced in a study of T-cell memory formation after mild COVID-19 (dated by TCRdb to about 2021). Library preparation was by 5' RACE. The sequencer was an Illumina NovaSeq 6000. TCRdb reworked the public reads: Q25 trimming with fastp, MiXCR clone assembly, productive beta chains retained. Every entry covers one CDR3 protein and lists the most common genes and DNA from its rows. Within this sample are roughly 300,000 distinct CDR3 sequences, with roughly 8.2% of them counted one time only. The ten largest clones take up around a fifth of the sample. Sequenced sample: PBMCs or a T cell subset sorted from them (not recorded which). These TCRs come from a man in his late teens or twenties who had mild COVID-19 (a few samples of this study predate the infection). The sample titles of this study are shuffled in the database, so cell type and time point are left out; the donor was told from shared clones.

The chain uses TRBV12-3 or TRBV12-4 and TRBJ2-3, with D possibly TRBD1 on 7 matching bases. The V and J ends lost 5 bases and 1 base respectively, with 16 bases between them. This CDR3 is 16 amino acids long. DNA of the CDR3: TGTGCCAGCAGTCCCAGGGGGGTGAGAGGCACAGATACGCAGTATTTT. Translation: CASSPRGVRGTDTQYF.

In its sample, this clonotype was seen many times. The V and J genes are TRBV25-1 and TRBJ2-2; a weak D match, TRBD1 (6 bases). The V and J ends lost 8 bases and 1 base respectively, with 8 bases between them. The CDR3 extends over 13 amino acids. CDR1 MGHDK and CDR2 SYGVNS come from the germline V gene. The chain's CDR3 is CASSQGNTGELFF. The CDR3, as DNA: TGTGCCAGCTCACAGGGGAACACCGGGGAGCTGTTTTTT.

In this sample, this clonotype turned up a few times. The chain links TRBV7-6 to TRBJ2-5, with D maybe TRBD1 (5 bases). With 1 base removed from V and 5 bases from J, the gap between germline ends came to 8 bases. Germline assignment: CDR1 SGHVS and CDR2 FNYEAQ. This CDR3 has 13 residues. CDR3 nucleotides: TGTGCCAGCAGCTTAGGCAGGGTCGAGACCCAGTACTTC. Its translation: CASSLGRVETQYF.

This clonotype was counted a single time. This chain links TRBV7-6 with TRBJ2-7, with 9 bases lining up with TRBD1. Losses at the gene ends were 4 bases for V and 3 bases for J; bases not matched to a gene: 10. From germline, CDR1 is SGHVS and CDR2 FNYEAQ. The CDR3 is 16 residues long. CDR3 sequence reads: CASSSYRDRDHYEQYF. In DNA form, the CDR3 reads TGTGCCAGCAGCTCCTACAGGGACAGGGACCACTACGAGCAGTACTTC.

This clonotype appeared a few times. The chain recombines TRBV27 with TRBJ1-6; tentatively, D is TRBD1 (5 bases). CDR3 length: 16 residues. The germline V gene has CDR1 MNHEY and CDR2 SMNVEV (reference sequence). The germline V and J ends were trimmed by 6 bases and 6 bases, with 18 bases remaining between them. Here the CDR3 DNA reads TGTGCCAGCAGGACCGTGGGGGGAGGCGGTAATTCACCCCTCCACTTT. Residues: CASRTVGGGGNSPLHF.

This clonotype was seen repeatedly, ten times or more. This chain links TRBV4-2 with TRBJ2-7; D is possibly TRBD2 (6 bases). Trimming removed 0 bases at V and 2 bases at J, with 11 bases between. Per the germline V gene, CDR1 is LGHNA and CDR2 is YNFKEQ. This CDR3 has 15 residues. The CDR3 nucleotides read TGTGCCAGCAGCCAAGATCTAGCGCCTGCCTACGAGCAGTACTTC. This translates into CASSQDLAPAYEQYF.

Only a few counts were recorded for this clonotype. The rearrangement uses TRBV7-2 and TRBJ2-7; D is ambiguous. The V end was cut by 5 bases, the J end by 8 bases, with 16 bases between. This CDR3 spans 13 amino acids. Germline loops: CDR1 SGHTA, CDR2 FQGNSA. CDR3 in amino acids: CASSPGRILKQYF. In DNA, the CDR3 is TGTGCCAGCAGCCCTGGACGGATCTTGAAGCAGTACTTC.

The V call is TRBV19, the J call TRBJ1-4; TRBD1 matches at 7 bases. Germline-derived CDR1 and CDR2 are LNHDA and SQIVND (reference sequence). The CDR3 extends over 14 amino acids. J gave up 4 bases and V 4 bases, and 3 bases lay outside the gene matches. The CDR3: CASSRQGNNEKLFF. CDR3 bases: TGTGCCAGTAGTAGACAGGGAAATAATGAAAAACTGTTTTTT.

The rearrangement joins TRBV10-3 to TRBJ2-1; tentatively, D is TRBD1 or TRBD2 (6 bases each). V lost 5 bases and J lost 8, with 16 bases in between. In germline, CDR1 is ENHRY, CDR2 SYGVKD. The CDR3 runs 14 residues. The DNA for the CDR3 is TGTGCCATCAGTTACAGGGAGGTGGCGGATGAGCAGTTCTTC. Translated: CAISYREVADEQFF.

This rearrangement joins TRBV12-3 or TRBV12-4 to TRBJ2-7; D perhaps matches TRBD2 (5 bases). The CDR3 is made up of 12 amino acids. V was shortened by 6 bases and J by 9 bases, with 15 bases between the two germline ends. CDR3 in amino acids: CASSIQSGRQYF. DNA of the CDR3: TGTGCCAGCAGCATCCAAAGCGGTAGGCAGTACTTC.

This chain uses TRBV6-4 with TRBJ2-6; D is undetermined. The germline V and J ends were trimmed by 6 bases and 0 bases, with 9 bases remaining between them. This CDR3 is built from 15 residues. Germline V gene data show CDR1 as MRHNA and CDR2 as SNTAGT. The CDR3 DNA sequence: TGTGCCAGCAGCCCAGGAGACTCTGGGGCCAACGTCCTGACTTTC. Its protein product is CASSPGDSGANVLTF.

The chain is built from TRBV11-2 and TRBJ2-2; D gene unclear. Germline values: CDR1 SGHAT, CDR2 FQNNGV. Trimming pared 5 bases from V and 2 bases from J, leaving 6 bases between. This CDR3 is 13 amino acids long. CDR3 DNA: TGTGCCAGCAGCGAACAAAACACCGGGGAGCTGTTTTTT. It codes for CASSEQNTGELFF.

In this sample, this clonotype turned up a few times. This chain joins TRBV20-1 and TRBJ2-5, with D tentatively TRBD2 (6 bases). CDR1 and CDR2 from the germline V gene are DFQATT and SNEGSKA (reference sequence). V lost 3 bases, J lost 5 bases, and 13 bases lay in between. The CDR3 is 13 residues long. The CDR3: CSARIAGWETQYF. The CDR3 nucleotides read TGCAGTGCTAGGATCGCGGGGTGGGAGACCCAGTACTTC.

The chain links TRBV12-3 or TRBV12-4 to TRBJ1-2, with D unclear. V shed 7 bases and J shed 8 bases, with 17 bases lying between them. The CDR3 is 13 amino acids. CDR3 in DNA: TGTGCCAGCACCCTCCGAGGAGGCGGCGGCTACACCTTC. Protein: CASTLRGGGGYTF.

This chain links TRBV4-1 with TRBJ1-1; 7 nucleotides align to TRBD1. Germline assignment: CDR1 MGHRA and CDR2 YSYEKL. CDR3 length: 16 residues. V gave up 4 bases and J gave up 5 bases; unmatched junction bases: 13. DNA of the CDR3: TGCGCCAGCAGCCCCGGAACCCAGGGGGGGGGGACTGAAGCTTTCTTT. It is translated as CASSPGTQGGGTEAFF.

This clonotype was observed a handful of times. This rearrangement joins TRBV7-3 to TRBJ2-7; D is perhaps TRBD1 (5 bases). CDR1 and CDR2 from the germline V gene are SGHTA and FQGTGA. V lost 1 base to trimming and J lost 2 bases, with 9 bases between them. CDR3 length: 14 amino acids. This CDR3 reads CASSLNQGPYEQYF. CDR3 nucleotides: TGTGCCAGCAGCTTAAATCAGGGCCCCTACGAGCAGTACTTC.

The V call is TRBV11-3, the J call TRBJ2-5; 10 bases map to TRBD1. J gave up 1 base and V 2 bases, and 1 base lay outside the gene matches. Germline V gene data show CDR1 as SGHNT and CDR2 as YENEEA. The CDR3 runs 15 residues. This chain's CDR3 is CASSLRDRGQETQYF. CDR3 coding DNA: TGTGCCAGCAGCTTACGGGACAGGGGCCAAGAGACCCAGTACTTC.

The V and J genes are TRBV6-5 and TRBJ1-1; 9 bases are shared with TRBD1. With V trimmed by 5 bases and J by 4 bases, 11 bases remained unmatched. There are 16 residues in the CDR3. Germline V gene lookup returns CDR1 MNHEY and CDR2 SVGAGI. This CDR3 is CASSRRDRDLRTEAFF. The CDR3, as DNA: TGTGCCAGCAGTCGCCGGGACAGGGACTTGCGCACTGAAGCTTTCTTT.

This clonotype showed up just a few times. The V gene is TRBV19, the J gene TRBJ2-2; tentative D call: TRBD2 (7 bases). V was clipped by 5 bases and J by 4 bases, with 29 bases between them. CDR3 length: 20 amino acids. Germline V lookup: CDR1 LNHDA, CDR2 SQIVND (reference sequence). The CDR3 sequence is CASSPPGGGGAVRITGELFF. DNA for the CDR3: TGTGCCAGTAGTCCCCCCGGAGGTGGGGGGGCCGTGCGAATCACCGGGGAGCTGTTTTTT. Full variable domain (missing parts from reference TRBV19 and TRBJ2-2): DGGITQSPKYLFRKEGQNVTLSCEQNLNHDAMYWYRQDPGQGLRLIYYSQIVNDFQKGDIAEGYSVSREKKESFPLTVTSAQKNPTAFYLCASSPPGGGGAVRITGELFFGEGSRLTVL.

This clonotype was recorded many times. The rearrangement links TRBV5-1 to TRBJ2-3; D perhaps matches TRBD1 (5 bases). The CDR3 has 14 amino acids. Germline CDR1 is SGHRS and CDR2 is YFSETQ. V gave up 5 bases and J gave up 0 bases, with 10 bases separating them. The CDR3 sequence is CASSSGPSTDTQYF. The CDR3 DNA is TGCGCCAGCAGTTCAGGGCCTAGCACAGATACGCAGTATTTT.

This clonotype was observed many times. This sequence joins TRBV11-3 and TRBJ1-2; possibly TRBD1 for D (5 bases). The CDR3 consists of 11 residues. Trimming cost V 9 bases and J 4 bases, with 9 bases left between them. Germline loops: CDR1 SGHNT, CDR2 YENEEA. In DNA, the CDR3 is TGTGCCAGTAGCAGGGCCTATGGCTACACCTTC. It specifies CASSRAYGYTF.

The genes are TRBV7-2 and TRBJ1-2; the D gene is possibly TRBD1 (6 bases). The CDR3 is made up of 14 amino acids. Germline lookup yields CDR1 SGHTA and CDR2 FQGNSA. V lost 4 bases and J lost 0, with 9 bases in between. This CDR3 reads CASSSDSSNYGYTF. The CDR3 DNA reads TGTGCCAGCAGCTCGGACAGCTCTAACTATGGCTACACCTTC.

This clonotype was observed a single time. The chain recombines TRBV12-3 or TRBV12-4 with TRBJ2-2; D is ambiguous. V was clipped by 6 bases and J by 5 bases, with 10 bases between them. This CDR3 has 13 amino acids. This chain's CDR3 is CASRSLGTGELFF. The CDR3 DNA reads as TGTGCCAGCAGATCCCTTGGGACCGGGGAGCTGTTTTTT.

J is TRBJ1-1 and V is TRBV5-1; D is perhaps TRBD1 (5 bases). There are 15 residues in the CDR3. Trimming took off 4 bases at V and 2 bases at J, with 15 bases between the two ends. Germline V gene sequence: CDR1 SGHRS, CDR2 YFSETQ. CDR3 in amino acids: CASSEGLSFNTEAFF. CDR3 bases: TGCGCCAGCAGCGAGGGACTGAGTTTCAACACTGAAGCTTTCTTT.